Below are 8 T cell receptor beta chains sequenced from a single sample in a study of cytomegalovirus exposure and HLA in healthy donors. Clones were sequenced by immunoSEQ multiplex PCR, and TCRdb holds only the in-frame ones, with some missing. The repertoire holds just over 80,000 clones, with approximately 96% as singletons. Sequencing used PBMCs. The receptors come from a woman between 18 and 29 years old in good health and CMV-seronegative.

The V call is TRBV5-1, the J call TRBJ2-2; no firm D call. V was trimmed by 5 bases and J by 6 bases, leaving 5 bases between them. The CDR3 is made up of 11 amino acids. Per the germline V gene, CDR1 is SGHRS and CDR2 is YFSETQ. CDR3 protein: CASRESGELFF. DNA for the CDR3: TGCGCCAGCAGGGAGTCCGGGGAGCTGTTTTTT.

CDR3 residues: CASSLTDNSPLHF. CDR3 coding DNA: TGTGCCAGCAGTTTGACAGATAATTCACCCCTCCACTTT. This chain connects TRBV27 to TRBJ1-6, with D possibly being TRBD1 (5 bases). Germline lookup yields CDR1 MNHEY and CDR2 SMNVEV (reference sequence). Trimming removed 3 bases at V and 5 bases at J, with 5 bases between. The length of the CDR3 is 13 residues.

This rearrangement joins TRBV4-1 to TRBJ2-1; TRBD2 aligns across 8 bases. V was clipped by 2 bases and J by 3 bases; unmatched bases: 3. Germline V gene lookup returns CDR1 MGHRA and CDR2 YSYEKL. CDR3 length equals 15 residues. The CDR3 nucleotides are TGCGCCAGCAGCCAATTTAGCGGGAACTACAATGAGCAGTTCTTC. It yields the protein CASSQFSGNYNEQFF.

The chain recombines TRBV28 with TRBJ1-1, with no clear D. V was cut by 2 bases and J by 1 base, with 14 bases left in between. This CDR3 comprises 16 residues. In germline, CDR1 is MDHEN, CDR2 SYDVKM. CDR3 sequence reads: CASSLGGIRWNTEAFF. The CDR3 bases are TGTGCCAGCAGTTTAGGAGGCATTCGATGGAACACTGAAGCTTTCTTT.

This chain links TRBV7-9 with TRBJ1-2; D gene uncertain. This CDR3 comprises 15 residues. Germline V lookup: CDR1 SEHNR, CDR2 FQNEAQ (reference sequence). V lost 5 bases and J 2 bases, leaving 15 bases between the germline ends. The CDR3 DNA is TGTGCCAGCAGCCCCCAGTCCACCATCAACTATGGCTACACCTTC. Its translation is CASSPQSTINYGYTF.

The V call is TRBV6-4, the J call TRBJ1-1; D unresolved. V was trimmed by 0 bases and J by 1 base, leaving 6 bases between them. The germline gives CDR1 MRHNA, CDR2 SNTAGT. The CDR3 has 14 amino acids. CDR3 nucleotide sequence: TGTGCCAGCAGTGACTCAAACAGGAACACTGAAGCTTTCTTT. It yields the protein CASSDSNRNTEAFF.

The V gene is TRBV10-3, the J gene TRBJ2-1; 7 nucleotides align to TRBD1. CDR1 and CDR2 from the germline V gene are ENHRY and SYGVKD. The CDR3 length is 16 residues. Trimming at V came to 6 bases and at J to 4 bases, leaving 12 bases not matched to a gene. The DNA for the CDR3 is TGTGCCATCAGGGCTAACGGGACAGATCTATACAATGAGCAGTTCTTC. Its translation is CAIRANGTDLYNEQFF.

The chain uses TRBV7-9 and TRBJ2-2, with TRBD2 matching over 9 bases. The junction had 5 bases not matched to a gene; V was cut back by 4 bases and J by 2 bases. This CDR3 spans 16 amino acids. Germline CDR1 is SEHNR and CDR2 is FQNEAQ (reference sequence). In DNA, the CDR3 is TGTGCCAGCAGCTCGCTAGCGGGACTAAACACCGGGGAGCTGTTTTTT. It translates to CASSSLAGLNTGELFF.